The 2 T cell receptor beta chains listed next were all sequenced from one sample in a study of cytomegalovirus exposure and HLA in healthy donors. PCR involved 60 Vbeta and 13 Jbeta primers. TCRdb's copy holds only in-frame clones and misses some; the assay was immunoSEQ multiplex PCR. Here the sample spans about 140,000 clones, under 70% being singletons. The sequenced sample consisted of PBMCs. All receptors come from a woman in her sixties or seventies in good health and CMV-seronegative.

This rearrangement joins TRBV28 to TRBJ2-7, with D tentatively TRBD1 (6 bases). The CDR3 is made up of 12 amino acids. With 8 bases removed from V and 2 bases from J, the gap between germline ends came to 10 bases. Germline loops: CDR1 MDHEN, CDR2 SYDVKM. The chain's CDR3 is CASQDRTYEQYF. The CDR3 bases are TGTGCCAGCCAGGACAGAACCTACGAGCAGTACTTC.

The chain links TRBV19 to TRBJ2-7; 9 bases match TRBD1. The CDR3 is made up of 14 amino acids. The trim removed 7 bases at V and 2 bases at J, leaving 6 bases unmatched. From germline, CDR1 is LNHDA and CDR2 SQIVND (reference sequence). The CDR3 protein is CASNTGGLAYEQYF. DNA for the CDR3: TGTGCCAGTAATACAGGGGGCCTCGCCTACGAGCAGTACTTC.